This is a list of T cell receptor beta chains from one sample in a study of CD8 T cells in ankylosing spondylitis. TCRdb fed the 5' RACE reads into MiXCR, producing one record per CDR3 protein. Of roughly 14,000 distinct CDR3 sequences detected, approximately 3% appear once; the ten largest clones hold approximately 8.7%. Material: blood, either unsorted or a sorted T cell fraction (not recorded which). Receptor source: a male donor with ankylosing spondylitis or in good health (not recorded which). The CDR3 runs from the conserved cysteine through the conserved F or W. The order of the fields is V gene, J gene, clone size, D gene, CDR3 protein, CDR3 DNA. The D gene is left open where the match is weak. Only part of the rows carry a size: once, few, many, or a class if the clone is expanded.

V: TRBV9
J: TRBJ2-3
size: many
D: .
CDR3: CASSVAQRSTDTQYF
DNA: TGTGCCAGCAGCGTAGCCCAGCGGAGCACAGATACGCAGTATTTT

V: TRBV9
J: TRBJ2-3
size: many
D: TRBD1
CDR3: CASSARQGLITDTQYF
DNA: TGTGCCAGCAGCGCCCGACAGGGTTTAATAACGGATACGCAGTATTTT

V: TRBV9
J: TRBJ2-3
size: many
D: TRBD2
CDR3: CASSSGTSGGPSTDTQYF
DNA: TGTGCCAGCAGCTCAGGGACTAGCGGGGGGCCAAGCACAGATACGCAGTATTTT

V: TRBV9
J: TRBJ2-7
size: many
D: .
CDR3: CASSPSSQGEQYF
DNA: TGTGCCAGCAGCCCCTCAAGCCAGGGCGAGCAGTACTTC

V: TRBV9
J: TRBJ2-2
size: many
D: TRBD2
CDR3: CASSPKASGRGGELFF
DNA: TGTGCCAGCAGCCCTAAGGCTAGCGGGAGGGGCGGGGAGCTGTTTTTT

V: TRBV9
J: TRBJ2-1
size: many
D: TRBD2
CDR3: CASSVELAGGNEQFF
DNA: TGTGCCAGCAGCGTAGAACTAGCGGGAGGCAATGAGCAGTTCTTC

V: TRBV9
J: TRBJ2-3
size: many
D: .
CDR3: CASSFSGSTDTQYF
DNA: TGTGCCAGCAGCTTTAGCGGAAGCACAGATACGCAGTATTTT

V: TRBV9
J: TRBJ2-3
size: many
D: TRBD2
CDR3: CASSPTSGGGSNTDTQYF
DNA: TGTGCCAGCAGCCCGACTAGCGGGGGGGGTTCTAACACAGATACGCAGTATTTT

V: TRBV9
J: TRBJ2-1
size: many
D: TRBD2
CDR3: CASSVRSGGAPNEQFF
DNA: TGTGCCAGCAGCGTAAGGAGCGGGGGGGCCCCCAATGAGCAGTTCTTC

V: TRBV9
J: TRBJ2-2
size: many
D: .
CDR3: CASSVGGGGTGELFF
DNA: TGTGCCAGCAGCGTAGGAGGGGGAGGAACCGGGGAGCTGTTTTTT

V: TRBV9
J: TRBJ2-2
size: many
D: .
CDR3: CASSQGGVNTGELFF
DNA: TGTGCCAGCTCCCAGGGGGGGGTTAACACCGGGGAGCTGTTTTTT

V: TRBV9
J: TRBJ1-6
size: many
D: .
CDR3: CASSPQNNNSPLHF
DNA: TGTGCCAGCAGCCCCCAAAATAATAATTCACCCCTCCACTTT

V: TRBV9
J: TRBJ1-6
size: many
D: .
CDR3: CASSVGSSPSYNSPLHF
DNA: TGTGCCAGCAGCGTAGGGTCCTCCCCCTCCTATAATTCACCCCTCCACTTT

V: TRBV9
J: TRBJ2-7
size: .
D: TRBD1
CDR3: CASSLGGRAYEQYF
DNA: TGTGCCAGCAGCCTAGGGGGCCGTGCCTACGAGCAGTACTTC

V: TRBV9
J: TRBJ1-1
size: many
D: .
CDR3: CASSVAREGGTEAFF
DNA: TGTGCCAGCAGCGTAGCGCGGGAGGGAGGCACTGAAGCTTTCTTT

V: TRBV9
J: TRBJ2-1
size: many
D: TRBD1
CDR3: CASSTIGTAINEQFF
DNA: TGTGCCAGCAGCACTATTGGGACAGCGATCAATGAGCAGTTCTTC

V: TRBV9
J: TRBJ2-2
size: many
D: TRBD2
CDR3: CASSSSGRGRTGELFF
DNA: TGTGCCAGCAGCTCTAGCGGCAGAGGAAGAACGGGGGAGCTGTTTTTT

V: TRBV9
J: TRBJ2-1
size: many
D: .
CDR3: CASSVVGGHEQFF
DNA: TGTGCCAGCAGCGTAGTCGGGGGACATGAGCAGTTCTTC

V: TRBV9
J: TRBJ2-1
size: many
D: TRBD1
CDR3: CASSVHGQGAGRINEQFF
DNA: TGTGCCAGCAGCGTCCACGGACAGGGGGCAGGTAGGATCAATGAGCAGTTCTTC

V: TRBV9
J: TRBJ2-3
size: medium-sized
D: .
CDR3: CASSVGAGGTDTQYF
DNA: TGTGCCAGCAGCGTAGGGGCTGGGGGCACAGATACGCAGTATTTT

V: TRBV9
J: TRBJ2-2
size: many
D: .
CDR3: CASSVEGVDTGELFF
DNA: TGTGCCAGCAGCGTAGAGGGCGTAGACACCGGGGAGCTGTTTTTT

V: TRBV9
J: TRBJ2-3
size: many
D: .
CDR3: CASSVVLGDTQYF
DNA: TGTGCCAGCAGCGTAGTTCTCGGAGATACGCAGTATTTT

V: TRBV9
J: TRBJ2-1
size: many
D: .
CDR3: CASSVGDAYNEQFF
DNA: TGTGCCAGCAGCGTAGGGGACGCGTACAATGAGCAGTTCTTC

V: TRBV9
J: TRBJ2-7
size: many
D: .
CDR3: CASSVGGTERYEQYF
DNA: TGTGCCAGCAGCGTAGGGGGGACCGAGAGGTACGAGCAGTACTTC

V: TRBV9
J: TRBJ2-3
size: many
D: TRBD2
CDR3: CASSVEGGRIRFTDTQYF
DNA: TGTGCCAGCAGCGTAGAAGGCGGGAGGATCCGTTTCACAGATACGCAGTATTTT

V: TRBV9
J: TRBJ2-7
size: many
D: TRBD2
CDR3: CASSVEAGDSYEQYF
DNA: TGTGCCAGCAGCGTAGAAGCGGGGGACTCCTACGAGCAGTACTTC

V: TRBV9
J: TRBJ2-2
size: .
D: .
CDR3: CASSPRQGPGTGSCFF
DNA: .

V: TRBV9
J: TRBJ2-7
size: .
D: .
CDR3: CASSVAGFSDPSYEQYF
DNA: TGTGCCAGCAGCGTAGCTGGTTTTAGCGACCCCTCCTACGAGCAGTACTTC

V: TRBV9
J: TRBJ2-3
size: many
D: TRBD2
CDR3: CASSVGVSGGDTDTQYF
DNA: TGTGCCAGCAGCGTAGGGGTTAGCGGGGGGGACACAGATACGCAGTATTTT

V: TRBV9
J: TRBJ2-1
size: many
D: .
CDR3: CASSATAKQNSYNEQFF
DNA: TGTGCCAGCAGCGCGACTGCCAAACAGAATTCCTACAATGAGCAGTTCTTC

V: TRBV9
J: TRBJ2-1
size: many
D: TRBD2
CDR3: CASSVLVAGRGEQFF
DNA: TGTGCCAGCAGCGTGTTGGTAGCGGGGCGTGGTGAGCAGTTCTTC

V: TRBV9
J: TRBJ2-7
size: many
D: .
CDR3: CASSVGLDKDYEQYF
DNA: TGTGCCAGCAGCGTAGGCCTAGACAAAGACTACGAGCAGTACTTC

V: TRBV9
J: TRBJ2-1
size: many
D: .
CDR3: CASSVVQGGRDEQFF
DNA: TGTGCCAGCAGCGTAGTACAGGGCGGTAGGGATGAGCAGTTCTTC

V: TRBV9
J: TRBJ2-7
size: many
D: .
CDR3: CASSVSRISYEQYF
DNA: TGTGCCAGCAGCGTTTCGCGGATCTCCTACGAGCAGTACTTC

V: TRBV9
J: TRBJ2-2
size: many
D: TRBD1
CDR3: CASSLPGQPFTGELFF
DNA: TGTGCCAGCAGCTTACCGGGACAGCCCTTCACCGGGGAGCTGTTTTTT

V: TRBV9
J: TRBJ1-2
size: many
D: TRBD1
CDR3: CASSVEQGQGYTF
DNA: TGTGCCAGCAGCGTAGAACAGGGGCAAGGCTACACCTTC

V: TRBV9
J: TRBJ2-1
size: many
D: TRBD2
CDR3: CASSPGLEPAARFF
DNA: TGTGCCAGCAGCCCGGGACTAGAGCCGGCCGCACGGTTCTTC

V: TRBV9
J: TRBJ2-7
size: few
D: TRBD2
CDR3: CASSASTSGRAVEQYF
DNA: TGTGCCAGCAGCGCTTCAACTAGCGGGAGGGCCGTCGAGCAGTACTTC

V: TRBV9
J: TRBJ2-2
size: many
D: TRBD2
CDR3: CASSLRLAGERAGELFF
DNA: TGTGCCAGCAGCCTCCGACTAGCGGGGGAGAGGGCCGGGGAGCTGTTTTTT

V: TRBV9
J: TRBJ1-2
size: many
D: TRBD1
CDR3: CASSVGGQGEYNYGYTF
DNA: TGTGCCAGCAGCGTAGGGGGACAGGGGGAATATAACTATGGCTACACCTTC

V: TRBV9
J: TRBJ2-3
size: many
D: TRBD2
CDR3: CASSGPAGPSTDTQYF
DNA: TGTGCCAGCAGCGGACCAGCGGGACCTAGCACAGATACGCAGTATTTT

V: TRBV9
J: TRBJ1-1
size: medium-sized
D: .
CDR3: CASTILTNTEAFF
DNA: TGTGCCAGCACGATTCTAACGAACACTGAAGCTTTCTTT

V: TRBV9
J: TRBJ2-4
size: many
D: .
CDR3: CASSRDWKNIQYF
DNA: TGTGCCAGCAGCAGGGATTGGAAAAACATTCAGTACTTC

V: TRBV9
J: TRBJ2-5
size: medium-sized
D: .
CDR3: CASSFGTQGETQYF
DNA: TGTGCCAGCAGCTTCGGGACTCAGGGAGAGACCCAGTACTTC

V: TRBV9
J: TRBJ1-6
size: medium-sized
D: .
CDR3: CASSLLDRNNSPLHF
DNA: TGTGCCAGCAGCCTACTCGACAGGAATAATTCACCCCTCCACTTT

V: TRBV9
J: TRBJ2-2
size: medium-sized
D: TRBD1
CDR3: CASSVRQGGSGELFF
DNA: TGTGCCAGCAGCGTGCGACAGGGGGGTTCCGGGGAGCTGTTTTTT

V: TRBV9
J: TRBJ2-4
size: many
D: .
CDR3: CASSVGSGLAKNIQYF
DNA: TGTGCCAGCAGCGTAGGGAGCGGGCTAGCCAAAAACATTCAGTACTTC

V: TRBV9
J: TRBJ2-3
size: medium-sized
D: .
CDR3: CASSPRDSFTDTQYF
DNA: TGTGCCAGCAGCCCCCGGGACTCCTTCACAGATACGCAGTATTTT

V: TRBV9
J: TRBJ1-1
size: many
D: .
CDR3: CASSVAGGRTEAFF
DNA: TGTGCCAGCAGCGTAGCCGGGGGTCGCACTGAAGCTTTCTTT

V: TRBV9
J: TRBJ2-3
size: many
D: TRBD2
CDR3: CASSSGGGALTDTQYF
DNA: TGTGCCAGCAGCTCCGGGGGGGGCGCGCTCACAGATACGCAGTATTTT

V: TRBV9
J: TRBJ2-3
size: many
D: TRBD2
CDR3: CASSVGGLAGTSSTDTQYF
DNA: TGTGCCAGCAGCGTCGGAGGACTAGCGGGCACTTCTAGCACAGATACGCAGTATTTT

V: TRBV9
J: TRBJ2-1
size: many
D: .
CDR3: CASSEYGGGLKNNEQFF
DNA: TGTGCCAGCAGCGAGTATGGAGGCGGTCTAAAGAACAATGAGCAGTTCTTC

V: TRBV9
J: TRBJ2-3
size: many
D: TRBD1
CDR3: CASSRTGDTDTQYF
DNA: TGTGCCAGCAGCCGGACAGGGGACACAGATACGCAGTATTTT

V: TRBV9
J: TRBJ1-6
size: many
D: .
CDR3: CASSVAQGLSNSPLHF
DNA: TGTGCCAGCAGCGTTGCACAGGGACTAAGCAATTCACCCCTCCACTTT

V: TRBV9
J: TRBJ2-7
size: many
D: .
CDR3: CASSSRTGGHEQYF
DNA: TGTGCCAGCAGCTCACGCACCGGGGGGCATGAGCAGTACTTC

V: TRBV9
J: TRBJ2-3
size: many
D: .
CDR3: CASSVMTVVTDTQYF
DNA: TGTGCCAGCAGCGTAATGACAGTAGTCACAGATACGCAGTATTTT

V: TRBV9
J: TRBJ2-5
size: many
D: .
CDR3: CASSVGTAQETQYF
DNA: TGTGCCAGCAGCGTAGGGACAGCCCAAGAGACCCAGTACTTC

V: TRBV9
J: TRBJ2-7
size: many
D: TRBD2
CDR3: CASSGTSGMYEQYF
DNA: TGTGCCAGCAGCGGGACTAGCGGAATGTACGAGCAGTACTTC

V: TRBV9
J: TRBJ2-7
size: medium-sized
D: .
CDR3: CASSVAAEFYEQYF
DNA: TGTGCCAGCAGCGTAGCGGCAGAGTTCTACGAGCAGTACTTC

V: TRBV9
J: TRBJ1-6
size: many
D: TRBD1
CDR3: CASSVSTGDSPLHF
DNA: TGTGCCAGCAGCGTATCAACAGGGGATTCACCCCTCCACTTT